The 21 T cell receptor beta chains reported below all come from one sample, sequenced in a study of T cell responses to AZD1222 COVID-19 vaccine. TCRdb keeps only in-frame clones here, not all; method: immunoSEQ multiplex PCR. Among around 140,000 clones listed, 80% to 95% were seen once. This specimen was peripheral blood, taken 28 days after the second AZD1222 dose. The receptors derive from an adult who received the AZD1222 COVID-19 vaccine.

This rearrangement joins TRBV6-5 to TRBJ1-1; possibly TRBD1 for D (6 bases). The CDR3 consists of 13 residues. Germline assignment: CDR1 MNHEY and CDR2 SVGAGI. V lost 5 bases, J lost 6 bases, and 13 bases lay in between. This CDR3 is CASSTGRMAEAFF. The CDR3 region has the DNA TGTGCCAGCAGTACAGGGAGAATGGCTGAAGCTTTCTTT.

This clone is a singleton in its sample. The chain employs TRBV5-1 and TRBJ2-5; 11 positions match TRBD2. Germline CDR1 is SGHRS and CDR2 is YFSETQ. The CDR3 runs to 17 residues. Trimming removed 4 bases from V and 2 bases from J; junction bases left unmatched: 10. In nucleotides, the CDR3 is TGCGCCAGCAGCCTCGGTGGTAGCGGGGGGGAACAAGAGACCCAGTACTTC. Amino acid sequence: CASSLGGSGGEQETQYF. The whole variable domain, filled in from reference TRBV5-1 and TRBJ2-5, reads KAGVTQTPRYLIKTRGQQVTLSCSPISGHRSVSWYQQTPGQGLQFLFEYFSETQRNKGNFPGRFSGRQFSNSRSEMNVSTLELGDSALYLCASSLGGSGGEQETQYFGPGTRLLVL.

The CDR3 is CASSEWAQGGTEAFF. CDR3 nucleotide sequence: TGCGCCAGCAGTGAGTGGGCGCAGGGTGGCACTGAAGCTTTCTTT. The rearrangement uses TRBV10-2 and TRBJ1-1, with TRBD1 as a possible D gene (5 bases). In germline, CDR1 is WSHSY, CDR2 SAAADI. CDR3 length: 15 amino acids. Trimming pared 1 base from V and 4 bases from J, leaving 13 bases between.

The chain has TRBV5-4 and TRBJ2-1; D not resolved. Deletions cut 4 bases from V and 5 bases from J, with 10 bases between. The CDR3 has 13 residues. Per germline, CDR1 SGHNT and CDR2 YYREEE (reference sequence). CDR3 bases: TGTGCCAGCAGCCTCAGACGGGACAATGAGCAGTTCTTC. It encodes CASSLRRDNEQFF.

The rearrangement uses TRBV6-5 and TRBJ2-7; D is unclear. The V end lost 3 bases, the J end lost 1 base, and 10 bases lay between the germline ends. Germline V gene data show CDR1 as MNHEY and CDR2 as SVGAGI. The CDR3 is made up of 14 amino acids. The CDR3 region is CASSYAGSSYEQYF. The CDR3 coding sequence is TGTGCCAGCAGTTATGCCGGTAGTTCCTACGAGCAGTACTTC.

The chain recombines TRBV19 with TRBJ2-1; perhaps TRBD1 as D (5 bases). The length of the CDR3 is 16 residues. The V gene lost 5 bases and the J gene lost 6 bases, with 20 bases spanning the gap. Germline loops: CDR1 LNHDA, CDR2 SQIVND (reference sequence). The CDR3 DNA reads TGTGCCAGTAGTTCCTTCGGGCCCAGGGCCGGCAATGAGCAGTTCTTC. Protein product: CASSSFGPRAGNEQFF.

The chain couples TRBV3-1 (or the pseudogene TRBV3-2) to TRBJ1-4; unclear D gene. Trimming removed 8 bases at V and 1 base at J, with 14 bases between. CDR1 and CDR2 (germline): LGHDT, YNNKEL (reference sequence). This CDR3 has 15 residues. CDR3 coding DNA: TGTGCCAGCGGTCCAGTTCAAGGAACTAATGAAAAACTGTTTTTT. Encoded protein: CASGPVQGTNEKLFF.

The rearrangement links TRBV20-1 to TRBJ1-1; TRBD1 might be the D (5 bases). V was pared by 3 bases and J by 11 bases, with 16 bases between. The CDR3 has 12 amino acids. Germline V gives CDR1 DFQATT, CDR2 SNEGSKA (reference sequence). DNA for the CDR3: TGCAGTGCTAGTATCGGGGGGGAAAAGGCTTTCTTT. Translated, it gives CSASIGGEKAFF.

CDR3 region: CASSQGRRGTEAFF. The DNA for the CDR3 is TGTGCCAGCAGCCAAGGACGGCGGGGTACTGAAGCTTTCTTT. This chain uses TRBV14 with TRBJ1-1; D gene uncertain. CDR1 SGHDN and CDR2 FVKESK come from the germline V gene. This CDR3 region has 14 residues. V was trimmed by 1 base and J by 5 bases, leaving 11 bases between them.

This clone was observed a handful of times. The V and J genes are TRBV7-9 and TRBJ2-1, with D perhaps matching TRBD2 (7 bases). With 5 bases removed from V and 8 bases from J, the gap between germline ends came to 16 bases. Germline loops: CDR1 SEHNR, CDR2 FQNEAQ (reference sequence). The CDR3 is 14 residues long. CDR3 nucleotide sequence: TGTGCCAGCAGCCCTGGGGGGGCCCGCGATGAGCAGTTCTTC. This codes for CASSPGGARDEQFF. Together with reference TRBV7-9 and TRBJ2-1, the CDR3 gives the full variable domain: DTGVSQNPRHKITKRGQNVTFRCDPISEHNRLYWYRQTLGQGPEFLTYFQNEAQLEKSRLLSDRFSAERPKGSFSTLEIQRTEQGDSAMYLCASSPGGARDEQFFGPGTRLTVL.

This clone was seen once. The genes are TRBV7-2 and TRBJ1-1; unclear D gene. Germline CDR1 reads SGHTA; CDR2 reads FQGNSA. This CDR3 is 13 amino acids long. The V and J ends lost 3 bases and 2 bases respectively, with 7 bases between them. CDR3 in amino acids: CASSFQHNTEAFF. The DNA of the CDR3 is TGTGCCAGCAGCTTCCAACACAACACTGAAGCTTTCTTT.

J is TRBJ1-6 and V is TRBV9; weak D call: TRBD1 (5 bases). The CDR3 has 14 amino acids. Trimming pared 3 bases from V and 5 bases from J, leaving 9 bases between. Germline CDR1 reads SGDLS; CDR2 reads YYNGEE. CDR3 loop: CASSGQTNNSPLHF. The CDR3, as DNA: TGTGCCAGCAGCGGACAGACCAATAATTCACCCCTCCACTTT.

V gene TRBV2 combines with J gene TRBJ2-5; D remains unclear. CDR3 size: 13 residues. V was cut by 3 bases and J by 2 bases, with 7 bases left in between. CDR1 is SNHLY, CDR2 FYNNEI, per germline. CDR3 in amino acids: CASSERTQETQYF. DNA of the CDR3: TGTGCCAGCAGTGAGCGTACGCAAGAGACCCAGTACTTC.

The chain uses TRBV6-5 and TRBJ2-7; D is perhaps TRBD1 or TRBD2 (5 bases each). The V end was cut by 8 bases, the J end by 0 bases, with 14 bases between. The germline V gene has CDR1 MNHEY and CDR2 SVGAGI. CDR3 length: 14 amino acids. The CDR3 here is CASAQGTSSYEQYF. CDR3 DNA sequence: TGTGCCAGCGCTCAAGGGACGAGCTCCTACGAGCAGTACTTC.

The CDR3 DNA reads TGCAGCGTTCGACAGGGATTGGACGGAAATCAGCCCCAGCATTTT. The encoded protein is CSVRQGLDGNQPQHF. V gene TRBV29-1 combines with J gene TRBJ1-5, with 7 nucleotides matching TRBD1. This CDR3 is 15 amino acids long. Germline V gene lookup returns CDR1 SQVTM and CDR2 ANQGSEA. The junction had 11 bases not matched to a gene; V was cut back by 5 bases and J by 4 bases.

V is TRBV5-1 and J is TRBJ1-1; D gene uncertain. The germline V gene has CDR1 SGHRS and CDR2 YFSETQ. This CDR3 region has 16 residues. The V end was cut by 0 bases, the J end by 4 bases, with 16 bases between. This CDR3 is CASSLEFPGDGTEAFF. DNA of the CDR3: TGCGCCAGCAGCTTGGAGTTCCCTGGGGATGGCACTGAAGCTTTCTTT.

V is TRBV2 and J is TRBJ1-1, with a tentative D call TRBD1 (5 bases). This CDR3 region has 13 residues. Germline CDR1 is SNHLY and CDR2 is FYNNEI. Between the trimmed V and J ends, which lost 7 bases and 1 base, there was a span of 10 bases. CDR3 nucleotides: TGTGCCAGCATCCGGGACGGGAACACTGAAGCTTTCTTT. Its translation: CASIRDGNTEAFF. Combining the CDR3 with reference TRBV2 and TRBJ1-1 gives the whole variable domain EPEVTQTPSHQVTQMGQEVILRCVPISNHLYFYWYRQILGQKVEFLVSFYNNEISEKSEIFDDQFSVERPDGSNFTLKIRSTKLEDSAMYFCASIRDGNTEAFFGQGTRLTVV.

This clone has only a few counts. The CDR3 sequence: CASSHYRGSYNEQFF. CDR3 nucleotides: TGTGCCAGCAGCCATTACAGGGGGTCCTACAATGAGCAGTTCTTC. J is TRBJ2-1 and V is TRBV11-3; 8 bases are a match to TRBD1. The CDR3 covers 15 residues. The V and J ends lost 5 bases and 1 base, in that order; junction bases with no gene match: 4. Germline V gives CDR1 SGHNT, CDR2 YENEEA.

This clone was recorded only once. The J gene is TRBJ2-3, the V gene TRBV4-1; 7 bases fit TRBD2. There are 17 residues in the CDR3. V shed 2 bases, J shed 6 bases, and the junction held 14 bases outside the gene matches. Germline-derived CDR1 and CDR2 are MGHRA and YSYEKL. CDR3 residues: CASSQLAGVQFLDTQYF. The CDR3 coding sequence is TGCGCCAGCAGCCAACTTGCGGGAGTTCAGTTTTTGGATACGCAGTATTTT.

The chain recombines TRBV2 with TRBJ2-7; D call uncertain. CDR3 length equals 12 residues. The germline CDR1 and CDR2 sequences are SNHLY and FYNNEI. V lost 4 bases, J lost 1 base, and 5 bases lay in between. CDR3 residues: CASSVISYEQYV. CDR3 sequence (DNA): TGTGCCAGCAGTGTGATTTCCTACGAGCAGTACGTC.

This chain uses TRBV21-1 with TRBJ2-1; TRBD1, the D gene given by the table, was not confirmed from the DNA. TRBV21-1 is termed a pseudogene. This CDR3 region has 16 residues. The CDR3 loop reads CASSKGPQDTYNEQFF. CDR3 coding DNA: TGTGCCAGCAGCAAAGGGCCTCAGGATACTTACAATGAGCAGTTCTTC.